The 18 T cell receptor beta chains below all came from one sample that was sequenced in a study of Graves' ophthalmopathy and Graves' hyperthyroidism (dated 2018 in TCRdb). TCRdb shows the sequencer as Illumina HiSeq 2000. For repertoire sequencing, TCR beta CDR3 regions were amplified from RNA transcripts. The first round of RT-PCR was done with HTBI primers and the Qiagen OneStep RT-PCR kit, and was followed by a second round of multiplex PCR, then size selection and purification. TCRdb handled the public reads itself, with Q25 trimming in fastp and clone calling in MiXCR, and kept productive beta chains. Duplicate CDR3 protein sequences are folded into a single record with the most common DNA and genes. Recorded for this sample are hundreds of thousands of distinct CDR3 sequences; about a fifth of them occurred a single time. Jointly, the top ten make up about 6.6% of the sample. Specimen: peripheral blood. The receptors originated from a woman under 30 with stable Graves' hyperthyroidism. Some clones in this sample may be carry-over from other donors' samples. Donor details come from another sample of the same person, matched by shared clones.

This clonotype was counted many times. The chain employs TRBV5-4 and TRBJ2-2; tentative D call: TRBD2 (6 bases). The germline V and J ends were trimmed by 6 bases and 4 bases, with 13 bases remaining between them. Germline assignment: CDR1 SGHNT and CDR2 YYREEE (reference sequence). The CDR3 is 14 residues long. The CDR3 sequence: CASTSGGFTGELFF. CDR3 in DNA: TGTGCCAGCACCAGTGGAGGGTTCACCGGGGAGCTGTTTTTT.

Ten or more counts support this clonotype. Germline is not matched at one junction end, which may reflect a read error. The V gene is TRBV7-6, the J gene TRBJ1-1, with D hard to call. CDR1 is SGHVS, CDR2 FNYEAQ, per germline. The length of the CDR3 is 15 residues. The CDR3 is CASSLAARSNAEAFF. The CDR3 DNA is TGTGCCAGCAGCTTAGCGGCCAGGTCGAACGCTGAAGCTTTCTTT.

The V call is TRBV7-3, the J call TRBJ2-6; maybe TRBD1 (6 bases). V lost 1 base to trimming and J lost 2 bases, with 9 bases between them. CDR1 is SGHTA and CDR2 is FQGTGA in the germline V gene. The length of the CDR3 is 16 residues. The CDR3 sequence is CASSLNPGAGANVLTF. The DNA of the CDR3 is TGTGCCAGCAGCTTAAATCCAGGGGCTGGGGCCAACGTCCTGACTTTC.

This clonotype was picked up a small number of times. The CDR3 DNA reads as TGTGCCAGCAGCTTAATGCGGCTAGCGGGAAACTACGAGCAGTACTTC. Amino acid sequence: CASSLMRLAGNYEQYF. The rearrangement links TRBV11-2 to TRBJ2-7; TRBD2 matches 9 bases. V lost 2 bases and J lost 3; bases outside the gene matches: 8. CDR3 length: 16 residues. Germline CDR1 and CDR2: SGHAT and FQNNGV.

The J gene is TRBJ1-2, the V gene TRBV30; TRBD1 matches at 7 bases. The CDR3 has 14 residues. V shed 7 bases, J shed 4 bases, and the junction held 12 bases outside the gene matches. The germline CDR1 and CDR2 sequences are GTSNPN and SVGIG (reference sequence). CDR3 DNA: TGTGCCTTCCTCCGACAGGGTCGGGGCTATGGCTACACCTTC. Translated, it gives CAFLRQGRGYGYTF.

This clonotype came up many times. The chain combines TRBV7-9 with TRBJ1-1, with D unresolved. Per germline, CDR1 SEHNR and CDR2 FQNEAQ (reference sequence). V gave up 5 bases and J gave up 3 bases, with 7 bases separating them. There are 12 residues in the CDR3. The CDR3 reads CASSNTDTEAFF. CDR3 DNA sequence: TGTGCCAGCAGCAATACGGACACTGAAGCTTTCTTT.

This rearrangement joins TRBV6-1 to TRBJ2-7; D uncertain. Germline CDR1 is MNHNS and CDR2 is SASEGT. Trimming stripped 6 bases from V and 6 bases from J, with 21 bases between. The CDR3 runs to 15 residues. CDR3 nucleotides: TGTGCCAGCAGCTCAACCCCGGACCCCAAACGCGAGCAGTACTTC. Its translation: CASSSTPDPKREQYF.

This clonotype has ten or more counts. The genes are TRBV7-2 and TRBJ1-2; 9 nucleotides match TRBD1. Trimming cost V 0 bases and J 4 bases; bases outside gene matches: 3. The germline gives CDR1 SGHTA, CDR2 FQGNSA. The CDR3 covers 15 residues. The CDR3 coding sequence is TGTGCCAGCAGCTTAGCGGGACAGGGTAGCTATGGCTACACCTTC. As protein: CASSLAGQGSYGYTF.

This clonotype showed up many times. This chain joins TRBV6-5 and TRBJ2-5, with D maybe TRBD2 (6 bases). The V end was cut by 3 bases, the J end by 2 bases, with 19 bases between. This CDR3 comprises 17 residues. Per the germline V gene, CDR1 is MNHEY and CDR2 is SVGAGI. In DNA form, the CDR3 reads TGTGCCAGCAGTTATTATAGTTGGCGGGAAAGACAAGAGACCCAGTACTTC. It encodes CASSYYSWRERQETQYF.

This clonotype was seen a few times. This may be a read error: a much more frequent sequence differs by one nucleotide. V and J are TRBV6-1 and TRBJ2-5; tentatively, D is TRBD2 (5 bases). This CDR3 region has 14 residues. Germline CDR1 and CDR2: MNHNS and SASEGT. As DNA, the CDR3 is TGTGCCAGCAGTATTAGTGCGGGTCAAGAGACCAAGTACTTC. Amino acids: CASSISAGQETKYF.

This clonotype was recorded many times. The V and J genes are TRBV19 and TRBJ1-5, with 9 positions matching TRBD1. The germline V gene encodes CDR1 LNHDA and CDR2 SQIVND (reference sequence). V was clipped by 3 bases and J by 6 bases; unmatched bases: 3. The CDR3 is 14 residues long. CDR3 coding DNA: TGTGCCAGTAGTATGGACAGGGGCTTTCAGCCCCAGCATTTT. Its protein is CASSMDRGFQPQHF. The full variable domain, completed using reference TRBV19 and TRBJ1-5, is DGGITQSPKYLFRKEGQNVTLSCEQNLNHDAMYWYRQDPGQGLRLIYYSQIVNDFQKGDIAEGYSVSREKKESFPLTVTSAQKNPTAFYLCASSMDRGFQPQHFGDGTRLSIL.

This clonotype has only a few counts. Here the CDR3 reads CASSLRDRGVGSAGELFF. The CDR3 DNA is TGTGCCAGCAGCTTAAGGGACAGGGGAGTTGGGTCTGCCGGGGAGCTGTTTTTT. The J gene is TRBJ2-2, the V gene TRBV7-3; 10 positions agree with TRBD1. Germline trimming cut 1 base from V and 6 bases from J; bases unmatched to any gene: 11. The germline V gene has CDR1 SGHTA and CDR2 FQGTGA. CDR3 length equals 18 residues.

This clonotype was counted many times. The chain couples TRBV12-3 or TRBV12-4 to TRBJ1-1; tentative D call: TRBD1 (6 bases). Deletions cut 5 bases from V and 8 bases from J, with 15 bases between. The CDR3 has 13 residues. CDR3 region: CASSKSNRAEAFF. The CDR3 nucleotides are TGTGCCAGCAGTAAGTCAAACAGGGCCGAAGCTTTCTTT.

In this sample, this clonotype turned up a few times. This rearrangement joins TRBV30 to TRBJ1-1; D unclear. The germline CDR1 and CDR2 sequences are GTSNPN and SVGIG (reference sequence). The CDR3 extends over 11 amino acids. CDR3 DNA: TGTGCGCAAGGGATGAACACTGAAGCTTTCTTT. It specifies CAQGMNTEAFF.

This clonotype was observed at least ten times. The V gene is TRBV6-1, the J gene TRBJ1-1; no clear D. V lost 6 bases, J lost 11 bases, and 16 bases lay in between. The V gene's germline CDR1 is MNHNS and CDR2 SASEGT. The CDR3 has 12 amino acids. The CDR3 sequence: CASRDSTGSAFF. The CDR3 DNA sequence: TGTGCCAGCAGGGATTCTACGGGATCGGCTTTCTTT.

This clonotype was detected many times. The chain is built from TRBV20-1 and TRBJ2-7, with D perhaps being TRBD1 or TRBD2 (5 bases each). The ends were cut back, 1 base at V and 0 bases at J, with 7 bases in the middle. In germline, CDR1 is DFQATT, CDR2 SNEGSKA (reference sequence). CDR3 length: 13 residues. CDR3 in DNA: TGCAGTGCTAGAGGAGGGACCTCCTACGAGCAGTACTTC. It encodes CSARGGTSYEQYF.

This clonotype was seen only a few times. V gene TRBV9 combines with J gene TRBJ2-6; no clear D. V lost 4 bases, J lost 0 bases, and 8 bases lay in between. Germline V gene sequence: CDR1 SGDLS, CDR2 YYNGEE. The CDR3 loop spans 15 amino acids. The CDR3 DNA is TGTGCCAGCAGCAAAATCATCTCTGGGGCCAACGTCCTGACTTTC. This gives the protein CASSKIISGANVLTF.

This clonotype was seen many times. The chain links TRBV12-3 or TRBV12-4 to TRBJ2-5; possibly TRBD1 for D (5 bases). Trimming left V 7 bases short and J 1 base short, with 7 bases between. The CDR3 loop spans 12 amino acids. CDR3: CASTQGQETQYF. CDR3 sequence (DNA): TGTGCCAGCACCCAGGGCCAAGAGACCCAGTACTTC.